This T cell receptor beta chain was identified during a study of T cell responses to AZD1222 COVID-19 vaccine. V shed 4 bases and J shed 3 bases, with 10 bases lying between them. Germline V gene data show CDR1 as LNHDA and CDR2 as SQIVND (reference sequence). CDR3 length equals 14 residues. A word on this clone: Its antigen remains unidentified.

Assay used: immunoSEQ multiplex PCR; TCRdb lists only in-frame clones, some missing. The sample holds 200,000 or so clones, approximately 87% seen once. Study outcomes and limitations: The sample set comprised mostly white British donors with more females, and clonal diversity was possibly underestimated. Unmutated variant regions reportedly attract nearly half of all spike-specific TCRs. Baseline testing showed seropositivity in only six AZD1222 recipients.

This specimen consisted of peripheral blood, obtained on day 0 of MenACWY control vaccination. The TCR was taken from an adult in good health. The gene calls are TRBV19 and TRBJ1-5, with a weak D call TRBD1 (5 bases). CDR3 in amino acids: CASSTDRNNQPQHF. CDR3 coding DNA: TGTGCCAGTAGTACCGACAGAAACAATCAGCCCCAGCATTTT.